A selection of T cell receptor beta chains follows, all from one sample in a study of cytomegalovirus exposure and HLA in healthy donors. TCRdb keeps only in-frame clones here, not all; method: immunoSEQ multiplex PCR. The repertoire holds about 200,000 clones, with roughly 83% as singletons. Sample: PBMCs. The origin of the receptors is a woman aged 45-60 years in good health and CMV-seronegative. The CDR3 runs from the conserved cysteine through the conserved F or W. D genes are given only for firm matches. Size values are once, few and many counts, or a class for expanded clones, and some rows have none.

size: -; D: TRBD1; V: TRBV5-1; J: TRBJ2-1; CDR3: CASSRDRGNNEQFF; DNA: TGCGCCAGCAGTCGGGACAGGGGAAACAATGAGCAGTTCTTC
size: -; D: -; V: TRBV28; J: TRBJ2-7; CDR3: CASSSGTPAYEQYF; DNA: TGTGCCAGCAGTTCAGGGACTCCAGCCTACGAGCAGTACTTC
size: -; D: -; V: TRBV7-3; J: TRBJ2-5; CDR3: CASSLSRGETQYF; DNA: TGTGCCAGCAGCTTAAGCAGAGGAGAGACCCAGTACTTC
size: -; D: TRBD2; V: TRBV4-3; J: TRBJ2-1; CDR3: CASSQRASGSYNEQFF; DNA: TGCGCCAGCAGCCAGCGAGCTAGCGGCTCCTACAATGAGCAGTTCTTC
size: -; D: TRBD2; V: TRBV4-3; J: TRBJ2-7; CDR3: CASSQEGTSGGTYEQYF; DNA: TGCGCCAGCAGCCAAGAAGGGACTAGCGGGGGTACCTACGAGCAGTACTTC
size: -; D: TRBD1; V: TRBV19; J: TRBJ1-2; CDR3: CASSTGQLPGYTF; DNA: TGTGCCAGTAGTACGGGACAGCTCCCTGGCTACACCTTC
size: -; D: TRBD1; V: TRBV29-1; J: TRBJ1-1; CDR3: CSAGGTGGGLGTEAFF; DNA: TGCAGCGCGGGTGGGACAGGGGGCGGTTTGGGCACTGAAGCTTTCTTT
size: -; D: -; V: TRBV6-1; J: TRBJ2-7; CDR3: CASSEGRWGVSYEQYF; DNA: TGTGCCAGCAGTGAAGGGCGATGGGGGGTTAGTTACGAGCAGTACTTC
size: -; D: -; V: TRBV7-9; J: TRBJ1-3; CDR3: CASSLPGDAGNTIYF; DNA: TGTGCCAGCAGCTTACCAGGGGACGCTGGAAACACCATATATTTT
size: -; D: -; V: TRBV10-3; J: TRBJ2-7; CDR3: CAISPGHTYEQYF; DNA: TGTGCCATCAGTCCGGGACACACGTACGAGCAGTACTTC
size: -; D: -; V: TRBV10-3; J: TRBJ2-1; CDR3: CAISVGASSYNEQFF; DNA: TGTGCCATCAGTGTAGGCGCTAGCAGCTACAATGAGCAGTTCTTC
size: -; D: -; V: TRBV9; J: TRBJ2-1; CDR3: CASSSTWDSRNEQFF; DNA: TGTGCCAGCAGCTCAACCTGGGACTCCCGAAATGAGCAGTTCTTC
size: -; D: TRBD2; V: TRBV20-1; J: TRBJ2-7; CDR3: CSGLAEPEQYF; DNA: TGCAGTGGACTAGCTGAGCCCGAGCAGTACTTC
size: -; D: -; V: TRBV29-1; J: TRBJ2-4; CDR3: CSVSDTGNIQYF; DNA: TGCAGCGTCTCGGACACAGGGAACATTCAGTACTTC
size: -; D: TRBD2; V: TRBV6-5; J: TRBJ2-3; CDR3: CASSTGGLAQYF; DNA: TGTGCCAGCAGTACGGGGGGACTAGCGCAGTATTTT
size: -; D: -; V: TRBV10-3; J: TRBJ2-6; CDR3: CAIASSGANVLTF; DNA: TGTGCCATTGCCAGCTCTGGGGCCAACGTCCTGACTTTC
size: -; D: -; V: TRBV19; J: TRBJ2-5; CDR3: CASSQSGGTQYF; DNA: TGTGCCAGTTCCCAGTCAGGAGGGACCCAGTACTTC
size: few; D: TRBD1; V: TRBV29-1; J: TRBJ1-1; CDR3: CSVRGQGGRTEAFF; DNA: TGCAGCGTTAGGGGGCAGGGAGGAAGGACTGAAGCTTTCTTT
size: few; D: -; V: TRBV6-1; J: TRBJ1-1; CDR3: CASSDMGRDTEAFF; DNA: TGTGCCAGCAGTGATATGGGGAGAGACACTGAAGCTTTCTTT
size: few; D: TRBD2; V: TRBV27; J: TRBJ2-7; CDR3: CASSFAGGGPYEQYF; DNA: TGTGCCAGCAGTTTCGCCGGGGGGGGTCCCTACGAGCAGTACTTC
size: -; D: -; V: TRBV28; J: TRBJ2-2; CDR3: CASTDSGVAGELFF; DNA: TGTGCCAGCACCGATTCAGGGGTAGCCGGGGAGCTGTTTTTT
size: -; D: TRBD1; V: TRBV7-2; J: TRBJ2-1; CDR3: CASSPRTGYNEQFF; DNA: TGTGCCAGCAGCCCCAGGACAGGTTACAATGAGCAGTTCTTC
size: -; D: -; V: TRBV6-4; J: TRBJ1-2; CDR3: CASSDSAGTSHGYTF; DNA: TGTGCCAGCAGTGACTCGGCAGGAACGAGCCATGGCTACACCTTC
size: once; D: -; V: TRBV7-9; J: TRBJ1-2; CDR3: CASSLVWGGYTF; DNA: TGTGCCAGCAGCTTAGTTTGGGGCGGCTACACCTTC
size: -; D: -; V: TRBV7-9; J: TRBJ2-2; CDR3: CASGSQAGELFF; DNA: TGTGCCAGCGGTTCCCAGGCCGGGGAGCTGTTTTTT
size: -; D: -; V: TRBV15; J: TRBJ2-3; CDR3: CATSSGGPSTDTQYF; DNA: TGTGCCACCAGCAGCGGGGGGCCCAGCACAGATACGCAGTATTTT
size: -; D: TRBD1; V: TRBV5-6; J: TRBJ1-1; CDR3: CASTHDRDTEAFF; DNA: TGTGCCAGCACCCACGACAGGGACACTGAAGCTTTCTTT
size: -; D: -; V: TRBV6-1; J: TRBJ1-2; CDR3: CASTSSGAGGYGYTF; DNA: TGTGCCAGCACCTCTTCAGGGGCTGGAGGCTATGGCTACACCTTC
size: -; D: -; V: TRBV18; J: TRBJ1-2; CDR3: CASSAGQWGYTF; DNA: TGTGCCAGCTCAGCTGGACAGTGGGGCTACACCTTC
size: -; D: TRBD1; V: TRBV7-9; J: TRBJ2-3; CDR3: CASSFSQGAPDTQYF; DNA: TGTGCCAGCAGCTTTTCTCAGGGGGCCCCAGATACGCAGTATTTT
size: -; D: -; V: TRBV9; J: TRBJ2-2; CDR3: CASSGSHGELFF; DNA: TGTGCCAGCAGCGGTTCCCACGGGGAGCTGTTTTTT
size: few; D: TRBD1; V: TRBV5-6; J: TRBJ1-1; CDR3: CASSGGQPNTEAFF; DNA: TGTGCCAGCAGCGGGGGACAGCCGAACACTGAAGCTTTCTTT
size: -; D: -; V: TRBV5-1; J: TRBJ1-3; CDR3: CASSSRGSSNTIYF; DNA: TGCGCCAGCAGCTCTCGGGGTTCGTCCAACACCATATATTTT
size: -; D: -; V: TRBV2; J: TRBJ1-2; CDR3: CASILGGSSYGYTF; DNA: TGTGCCAGCATACTGGGGGGTTCGTCCTATGGCTACACCTTC
size: -; D: -; V: TRBV28; J: TRBJ2-7; CDR3: CASSFISGQTYDLKQYF; DNA: TGTGCCAGCAGTTTTATCAGTGGGCAGACCTACGATTTGAAGCAGTACTTC
size: once; D: TRBD2; V: TRBV28; J: TRBJ2-1; CDR3: CASSLGGLAEFKNEQFF; DNA: TGTGCCAGCAGTTTGGGGGGACTAGCGGAGTTCAAGAATGAGCAGTTCTTC
size: -; D: TRBD2; V: TRBV7-2; J: TRBJ2-7; CDR3: CASSLSGRANRYEQYF; DNA: TGTGCCAGCAGCTTAAGCGGGAGGGCTAATCGTTACGAGCAGTACTTC
size: -; D: TRBD1; V: TRBV27; J: TRBJ1-1; CDR3: CASSFRQGGSTEAFF; DNA: TGTGCCAGCAGTTTTCGGCAGGGGGGAAGCACTGAAGCTTTCTTT
size: -; D: -; V: TRBV6-5; J: TRBJ1-3; CDR3: CASSNRGNTIYF; DNA: TGTGCCAGCAGTAATCGGGGAAACACCATATATTTT
size: -; D: -; V: TRBV9; J: TRBJ1-3; CDR3: CASSVAGPGNTIYF; DNA: TGTGCCAGCAGCGTGGCAGGCCCTGGAAACACCATATATTTT
size: -; D: -; V: TRBV5-4; J: TRBJ1-2; CDR3: CASSLEAANYGYTF; DNA: TGTGCCAGCAGCTTGGAGGCAGCGAACTATGGTTACACCTTC
size: -; D: -; V: TRBV9; J: TRBJ2-1; CDR3: CASSVAGQPISSYNEQFF; DNA: TGTGCCAGCAGCGTAGCGGGTCAGCCTATAAGCTCCTACAATGAGCAGTTCTTC
size: -; D: TRBD1; V: TRBV6-1; J: TRBJ1-1; CDR3: CASGTGTGLKAEAFF; DNA: TGTGCCAGCGGCACCGGGACAGGGCTCAAGGCTGAAGCTTTCTTT
size: -; D: TRBD1; V: TRBV7-9; J: TRBJ1-2; CDR3: CASSHTGQGRGYTF; DNA: TGTGCCAGCAGCCATACGGGACAGGGGAGAGGCTACACCTTC
size: -; D: TRBD2; V: TRBV18; J: TRBJ2-5; CDR3: CASSPLGLAGSTQETQYF; DNA: TGTGCCAGCTCACCATTGGGACTAGCGGGGAGCACCCAAGAGACCCAGTACTTC
size: -; D: TRBD2; V: TRBV5-1; J: TRBJ2-1; CDR3: CASQSSGDNYNEQFF; DNA: TGCGCCAGCCAGTCTAGCGGGGACAACTACAATGAGCAGTTCTTC
size: -; D: -; V: TRBV5-4; J: TRBJ2-2; CDR3: CASSSIGWQRNTGELFF; DNA: TGTGCCAGCAGCTCCATCGGGTGGCAGCGGAACACCGGGGAGCTGTTTTTT
size: -; D: TRBD2; V: TRBV19; J: TRBJ2-1; CDR3: CASKTLGGSSYNEQFF; DNA: TGTGCCAGTAAAACCCTCGGGGGGAGCTCCTACAATGAGCAGTTCTTC
size: once; D: TRBD2; V: TRBV5-4; J: TRBJ2-7; CDR3: CASSFPAGLGAWVPYF; DNA: TGTGCCAGCAGCTTTCCTGCGGGACTAGGAGCTTGGGTTCCGTACTTC
size: -; D: TRBD1; V: TRBV5-4; J: TRBJ1-4; CDR3: CASSYTGVTNEKLFF; DNA: TGTGCCAGCAGCTACACAGGGGTAACTAATGAAAAACTGTTTTTT
size: -; D: TRBD1; V: TRBV28; J: TRBJ1-5; CDR3: CASSRDSNQPQHF; DNA: TGTGCCAGCAGCCGGGACAGTAATCAGCCCCAGCATTTT
size: once; D: -; V: TRBV6-5; J: TRBJ1-6; CDR3: CASSDFLGARSPLHF; DNA: TGTGCCAGCAGTGACTTTCTGGGGGCCCGGTCACCCCTCCACTTT
size: few; D: -; V: TRBV7-7; J: TRBJ1-1; CDR3: CASSLTGNTEAFF; DNA: TGTGCTAGCAGCCTAACAGGGAACACTGAAGCTTTCTTT
size: -; D: -; V: TRBV18; J: TRBJ2-6; CDR3: CASSPGGSGSGANVLTF; DNA: TGTGCCAGCTCACCAGGGGGGAGTGGATCTGGGGCCAACGTCCTGACTTTC